This TCR beta chain is drawn from a study of blood T cell repertoires in COVID-19. Study-level information: Material from acute and convalescent COVID-19 was sourced from the United States, Italy and Spain.

Germline V gene data show CDR1 as LNHDA and CDR2 as SQIVND (reference sequence). V shed 1 base and J shed 0 bases, with 13 bases lying between them. CDR3 size: 17 residues. Clones were read by immunoSEQ multiplex PCR, and TCRdb kept only the in-frame ones, dropping some. The sample records some 87,000 clones, approximately 90% being singletons. The genes are TRBV19 and TRBJ1-5; TRBD1 is a possible D gene (5 bases). The sequence was obtained from a human donor with COVID-19, enrolled during active disease. The donor label of this sample is uncertain. Specimen: peripheral blood. The CDR3 region has the DNA TGTGCCAGTAGTATAGGAATGGGGGGGAATAGCAATCAGCCCCAGCATTTT. This sequence encodes CASSIGMGGNSNQPQHF. The whole variable domain, remainder taken from reference TRBV19 and TRBJ1-5, is DGGITQSPKYLFRKEGQNVTLSCEQNLNHDAMYWYRQDPGQGLRLIYYSQIVNDFQKGDIAEGYSVSREKKESFPLTVTSAQKNPTAFYLCASSIGMGGNSNQPQHFGDGTRLSIL.